This TCR beta chain was profiled in a study of CD4+ T cells in melanoma. Findings and limits, study-wide: A reported correlation linked neoantigen-specific CD4+ T cells to CD8+, macrophage and B cell function. Reportedly, melanoma neoantigen-specific CD4+ T cells showed varied differentiation states.

To note about this clone: Its antigen is unknown.

The length of the CDR3 is 18 residues. Germline CDR1 SEHNR, CDR2 FQNEAQ (reference sequence). V was cut by 10 bases and J by 5 bases, with 30 bases left in between. Clones were read by immunoSEQ multiplex PCR, and TCRdb kept only the in-frame ones, dropping some. In the table there are more than 110,000 clones, about 93% of which are singletons. The sequence was obtained from a human donor with melanoma. V and J are TRBV7-9 and TRBJ1-5; D is unresolved. CDR3 DNA: TGTGCCACCGGGAGGTTCCAAGGCTCGGGCGGGTTTGATCAGCCCCAGCATTTT. It yields the protein CATGRFQGSGGFDQPQHF. The whole variable domain, filled in from reference TRBV7-9 and TRBJ1-5, reads DTGVSQNPRHKITKRGQNVTFRCDPISEHNRLYWYRQTLGQGPEFLTYFQNEAQLEKSRLLSDRFSAERPKGSFSTLEIQRTEQGDSAMYLCATGRFQGSGGFDQPQHFGDGTRLSIL.